The 26 T cell receptor beta chains below all came from one sample that was sequenced in a study of long-term antiretroviral therapy in people with HIV. Assay version v3.0 of immunoSEQ was used, and it was run at survey level. Assay: immunoSEQ multiplex PCR; the TCRdb copy retains only in-frame clones and omits some. The sample has several thousand clones; over 75% are singletons. The input for sequencing was unsorted PBMCs, taken 0.4 years before starting antiretroviral therapy. The receptors were gathered from a man younger than 45 with HIV.

The chain has TRBV5-1 and TRBJ1-4; no firm D call. V was shortened by 0 bases and J by 10 bases, with 10 bases between the two germline ends. This CDR3 comprises 13 residues. Germline CDR1 reads SGHRS; CDR2 reads YFSETQ. Here the CDR3 DNA reads TGCGCCAGCAGCTTGGAGGTCAGTGGAAAACTGTTTTTT. Its translation: CASSLEVSGKLFF. The whole variable domain, filled in from reference TRBV5-1 and TRBJ1-4, reads KAGVTQTPRYLIKTRGQQVTLSCSPISGHRSVSWYQQTPGQGLQFLFEYFSETQRNKGNFPGRFSGRQFSNSRSEMNVSTLELGDSALYLCASSLEVSGKLFFGSGTQLSVL.

The V gene is TRBV5-1, the J gene TRBJ1-3, with D maybe TRBD1 (5 bases). Germline CDR1 is SGHRS and CDR2 is YFSETQ. V dropped 4 bases and J dropped 4 bases, with 15 bases sitting between them. CDR3 size: 15 residues. The CDR3 nucleotides are TGCGCCAGCAGCCACGCACCTGCAGGGGGAAACACCATATATTTT. Translated: CASSHAPAGGNTIYF.

The V gene is TRBV5-1, the J gene TRBJ2-2; D gene ambiguous. V shed 4 bases and J shed 6 bases, with 10 bases lying between them. Germline CDR1 and CDR2: SGHRS and YFSETQ. This CDR3 is built from 13 residues. CDR3 amino acids: CASSLFSSGELFF. Written as DNA, the CDR3 is TGCGCCAGCAGCCTTTTCTCGTCCGGGGAGCTGTTTTTT. Based on the CDR3 plus reference TRBV5-1 and TRBJ2-2, the full variable domain is KAGVTQTPRYLIKTRGQQVTLSCSPISGHRSVSWYQQTPGQGLQFLFEYFSETQRNKGNFPGRFSGRQFSNSRSEMNVSTLELGDSALYLCASSLFSSGELFFGEGSRLTVL.

This clone has a single count. The chain links TRBV2 to TRBJ1-1; the D is unclear. Germline CDR1 is SNHLY and CDR2 is FYNNEI. The germline V and J ends were trimmed by 7 bases and 5 bases, with 11 bases remaining between them. The CDR3 is 12 amino acids. CDR3 in amino acids: CASIGRRTEAFF. CDR3 coding DNA: TGTGCCAGCATTGGGAGGAGGACTGAAGCTTTCTTT. Filled out from reference TRBV2 and TRBJ1-1, the complete variable domain reads EPEVTQTPSHQVTQMGQEVILRCVPISNHLYFYWYRQILGQKVEFLVSFYNNEISEKSEIFDDQFSVERPDGSNFTLKIRSTKLEDSAMYFCASIGRRTEAFFGQGTRLTVV.

The rearrangement links TRBV30 to TRBJ2-7; D is unclear. CDR1 and CDR2 from the germline V gene are GTSNPN and SVGIG (reference sequence). Trimming cost V 0 bases and J 1 base, with 7 bases left between them. The CDR3 runs to 13 residues. The CDR3 sequence: CAWSVGWSYEQYF. The CDR3 DNA follows: TGTGCCTGGAGTGTAGGTTGGTCCTACGAGCAGTACTTC.

J is TRBJ2-7 and V is TRBV11-2; 15 positions agree with TRBD2. Looked up from germline, CDR1 is SGHAT and CDR2 is FQNNGV. With 0 bases clipped from V and 7 bases from J, the junction kept 4 bases outside the gene matches. The CDR3 sequence is 16 residues long. The CDR3 region is CASSLDGTSGRREQYF. CDR3 bases: TGTGCCAGCAGCTTAGATGGGACTAGCGGGAGGAGGGAGCAGTACTTC.

The CDR3 sequence is CASSAPGQRTSGNTIYF. CDR3 DNA: TGTGCCAGCAGCGCTCCGGGACAGCGTACCTCTGGAAACACCATATATTTT. The chain employs TRBV7-2 and TRBJ1-3, with TRBD1 identical over 7 bases. Germline lookup yields CDR1 SGHTA and CDR2 FQGNSA. CDR3 length equals 17 residues. The ends lost 5 bases at V and 0 bases at J; junction bases unmatched: 10.

V gene TRBV4-1 combines with J gene TRBJ2-1; TRBD2 matches at 8 bases. The CDR3 runs to 16 residues. The trim removed 2 bases at V and 4 bases at J, leaving 7 bases unmatched. CDR1 is MGHRA, CDR2 YSYEKL, per germline. Here the CDR3 reads CASSQYEVAGYNEQFF. CDR3 DNA: TGCGCCAGCAGCCAATACGAGGTAGCGGGGTACAATGAGCAGTTCTTC.

J is TRBJ2-5 and V is TRBV11-1, with D hard to call. The CDR3 loop spans 14 amino acids. The V end was cut by 6 bases, the J end by 1 base, with 12 bases between. Germline CDR1 reads SGHAT; CDR2 reads FQDESV (reference sequence). This CDR3 is CASSLGLLQETQYF. In nucleotides, the CDR3 is TGTGCCAGCAGTCTAGGGCTTCTCCAAGAGACCCAGTACTTC. The complete variable domain, with remaining parts taken from reference TRBV11-1 and TRBJ2-5, reads EAEVAQSPRYKITEKSQAVAFWCDPISGHATLYWYRQILGQGPELLVQFQDESVVDDSQLPKDRFSAERLKGVDSTLKIQPAELGDSAMYLCASSLGLLQETQYFGPGTRLLVL.

The rearrangement uses TRBV5-1 and TRBJ2-7; D possibly corresponds to TRBD2 (5 bases). V lost 4 bases to trimming and J lost 3 bases, with 11 bases between them. Germline CDR1 and CDR2: SGHRS and YFSETQ. The CDR3 is 13 residues long. The CDR3 spells CASSRDLLYEQYF. DNA for the CDR3: TGCGCCAGCAGCCGGGATTTGCTCTACGAGCAGTACTTC.

V and J are TRBV6-6 and TRBJ1-2; D not certain. V was trimmed by 5 bases and J by 13 bases, leaving 20 bases between them. Germline V lookup: CDR1 MNHNY, CDR2 SVGAGI (reference sequence). This CDR3 region has 13 residues. This CDR3 reads CASSTSDLPLCTF. CDR3 DNA: TGTGCCAGCAGTACCTCGGATCTTCCGTTGTGCACCTTC.

The chain carries TRBV5-4 and TRBJ2-7; a weak D match, TRBD1 (5 bases). V dropped 0 bases and J dropped 3 bases, with 7 bases sitting between them. Germline lookup yields CDR1 SGHNT and CDR2 YYREEE (reference sequence). The CDR3 totals 13 residues. Here the CDR3 reads CASSLDRSYEQYF. The CDR3 DNA is TGTGCCAGCAGCTTGGACAGGAGCTACGAGCAGTACTTC.

The V gene is TRBV6-1, the J gene TRBJ1-2; D not certain. V was shortened by 2 bases and J by 0 bases, with 4 bases between the two germline ends. This CDR3 comprises 13 residues. Germline V CDR1 and CDR2: MNHNS, SASEGT. CDR3 region: CASSERPNYGYTF. CDR3 nucleotide sequence: TGTGCCAGCAGTGAAAGACCTAACTATGGCTACACCTTC.

This clone was seen just once. The CDR3 sequence: CASSLSFGYGYTF. The CDR3 region has the DNA TGCGCCAGCAGCTTGAGTTTCGGGTATGGCTACACCTTC. The V call is TRBV5-1, the J call TRBJ1-2, with D unresolved. The V end lost 1 base, the J end lost 5 bases, and 9 bases lay between the germline ends. The germline gives CDR1 SGHRS, CDR2 YFSETQ. The CDR3 spans 13 residues. The full variable domain, its missing parts supplied by reference TRBV5-1 and TRBJ1-2, is KAGVTQTPRYLIKTRGQQVTLSCSPISGHRSVSWYQQTPGQGLQFLFEYFSETQRNKGNFPGRFSGRQFSNSRSEMNVSTLELGDSALYLCASSLSFGYGYTFGSGTRLTVV.

This clone came up a few times. Written as DNA, the CDR3 is TGTGCCACCAGCAGGTCGCGGACCGGCGAGCAGTACTTC. The encoded protein is CATSRSRTGEQYF. The chain combines TRBV15 with TRBJ2-7; D unresolved. Germline loops: CDR1 LNHNV, CDR2 YYDKDF (reference sequence). Between the trimmed V and J ends, which lost 3 bases and 6 bases, there was a span of 12 bases. This CDR3 is 13 amino acids long.

V and J are TRBV6-6 and TRBJ2-7; D is possibly TRBD2 (5 bases). The V and J ends lost 8 bases and 1 base respectively, with 15 bases between them. This CDR3 is 14 amino acids long. CDR1 MNHNY and CDR2 SVGAGI come from the germline V gene (reference sequence). DNA of the CDR3: TGTGCCAGCGGGAGTCCAGAAACGTCCTACGAGCAGTACTTC. Residues: CASGSPETSYEQYF.

J is TRBJ2-7 and V is TRBV29-1, with D possibly matching TRBD1 (5 bases). Trimming pared 4 bases from V and 0 bases from J, leaving 13 bases between. Germline values: CDR1 SQVTM, CDR2 ANQGSEA. CDR3 length: 14 amino acids. The CDR3 DNA reads TGCAGCGTTGGGCAGGGCCCCTTCTCCTACGAGCAGTACTTC. The encoded protein is CSVGQGPFSYEQYF.

The chain uses TRBV28 and TRBJ2-2; D is possibly TRBD2 (5 bases). Germline CDR1 and CDR2: MDHEN and SYDVKM. This CDR3 region has 10 residues. In DNA form, the CDR3 reads TGTGCGACGGAGGCCGGGGAGCTGTTTTTT. This translates into CATEAGELFF.

This clone was detected only once. CDR3 coding DNA: TGTGCCATCAGTGAGGATGCCGGGACGGGGAACACTGAAGCTTTCTTT. As protein: CAISEDAGTGNTEAFF. V is TRBV10-3 and J is TRBJ1-1; possibly TRBD1 for D (5 bases). From germline, CDR1 is ENHRY and CDR2 SYGVKD. Deletions cut 2 bases from V and 1 base from J, with 14 bases between. This CDR3 spans 16 amino acids.

This chain connects TRBV6-5 to TRBJ2-7; perhaps TRBD1 as D (5 bases). V lost 0 bases and J lost 6, with 12 bases in between. The CDR3 is 14 amino acids. Germline loops: CDR1 MNHEY, CDR2 SVGAGI. The CDR3 is CASSYSGAIPEQYF. CDR3 DNA sequence: TGTGCCAGCAGTTACTCAGGGGCCATTCCCGAGCAGTACTTC.

This chain joins TRBV5-6 and TRBJ2-7, with D possibly called TRBD1 or TRBD2 (6 bases each). The CDR3 has 13 residues. Trimming left V 0 bases short and J 6 bases short, with 10 bases between. From germline, CDR1 is SGHDT and CDR2 YYEEEE. CDR3 DNA: TGTGCCAGCAGCTTGGTACGGGGGCGCGAGCAGTACTTC. Translating it yields CASSLVRGREQYF.

The V and J genes are TRBV5-8 and TRBJ2-2, with TRBD1 as a possible D gene (7 bases). Germline lookup yields CDR1 SGHTS and CDR2 YDEGEE. The CDR3 length is 15 residues. Trimming stripped 4 bases from V and 1 base from J, with 11 bases between. The CDR3, as DNA: TGTGCCAGCAGCAGGCGGGACAGGAACACCGGGGAGCTGTTTTTT. It encodes CASSRRDRNTGELFF.

This clone has a single count. The rearrangement links TRBV5-1 to TRBJ2-2; TRBD2 agrees at 8 bases. The CDR3 covers 16 residues. Germline V gene lookup returns CDR1 SGHRS and CDR2 YFSETQ. Trimming removed 4 bases from V and 6 bases from J; junction bases left unmatched: 11. The CDR3 loop reads CASSLTTGTRAGELFF. The DNA for the CDR3 is TGCGCCAGCAGCCTAACCACCGGGACTAGGGCCGGGGAGCTGTTTTTT.

V usage is TRBV19 and J usage is TRBJ2-7, with a possible D match to TRBD2 (6 bases). Germline CDR1 reads LNHDA; CDR2 reads SQIVND (reference sequence). The CDR3 is 13 residues long. Trimming took 4 bases from V and 2 from J, leaving 9 bases between them. The CDR3 protein is CASSKGEAYEQYF. In DNA form, the CDR3 reads TGTGCCAGTAGTAAAGGGGAGGCCTACGAGCAGTACTTC.

The V call is TRBV28, the J call TRBJ2-7, with TRBD2 identical over 7 bases. J lost 3 bases, V lost 3 bases, and 5 bases had no gene match. CDR3 length equals 14 residues. The germline gives CDR1 MDHEN, CDR2 SYDVKM. For the CDR3, the DNA is TGTGCCAGCAGTTTTGCGGGGGACCACTACGAGCAGTACTTC. Its protein product is CASSFAGDHYEQYF.

The chain has TRBV7-6 and TRBJ2-5; 8 bases line up with TRBD1. This CDR3 is 16 amino acids long. Germline V gene lookup returns CDR1 SGHVS and CDR2 FNYEAQ. Unmatched junction bases numbered 10, after V lost 3 bases and J lost 4 bases. The CDR3 nucleotides are TGTGCCAGCAGCTTGGAGGACAGGGTCAAGGGAGAGACCCAGTACTTC. Translation gives CASSLEDRVKGETQYF. The entire variable domain, with the rest obtained from reference TRBV7-6 and TRBJ2-5, is as follows: GAGVSQSPRYKVTKRGQDVALRCDPISGHVSLYWYRQALGQGPEFLTYFNYEAQQDKSGLPNDRFSAERPEGSISTLTIQRTEQRDSAMYRCASSLEDRVKGETQYFGPGTRLLVL.